This T cell receptor beta chain was profiled in a study of T cell clonality in common variable immunodeficiency. This clone occurred many times. The target antigen is unknown. The CDR3 end falls 3 residues outside the read, so it is completed with the germline J gene. Germline CDR1 and CDR2: SGHRS and YFSETQ. The ends were cut back, 0 bases at V and 2 bases at J, with 20 bases in the middle. CDR3 length: 18 residues. Study conclusions and caveats: Compared with healthy controls, CVID subjects showed increased TCRbeta clonality, mostly in about a third.

TCRdb's copy holds only in-frame clones and misses some; the assay was immunoSEQ multiplex PCR. The table records tens of thousands of clones without singletons, the ten largest covering 0.8%. The chain couples TRBV5-1 to TRBJ1-1; unclear D gene. The sequence came from a person between 18 and 75 years old in good health. Sequencing was done on a sample of peripheral blood mononuclear cells. The CDR3 here is CASSLDPPSQNPNTEAFF. The DNA read from the CDR3 is TGCGCCAGCAGCTTGGATCCCCCCTCACAGAACCCCAACACTGAA.